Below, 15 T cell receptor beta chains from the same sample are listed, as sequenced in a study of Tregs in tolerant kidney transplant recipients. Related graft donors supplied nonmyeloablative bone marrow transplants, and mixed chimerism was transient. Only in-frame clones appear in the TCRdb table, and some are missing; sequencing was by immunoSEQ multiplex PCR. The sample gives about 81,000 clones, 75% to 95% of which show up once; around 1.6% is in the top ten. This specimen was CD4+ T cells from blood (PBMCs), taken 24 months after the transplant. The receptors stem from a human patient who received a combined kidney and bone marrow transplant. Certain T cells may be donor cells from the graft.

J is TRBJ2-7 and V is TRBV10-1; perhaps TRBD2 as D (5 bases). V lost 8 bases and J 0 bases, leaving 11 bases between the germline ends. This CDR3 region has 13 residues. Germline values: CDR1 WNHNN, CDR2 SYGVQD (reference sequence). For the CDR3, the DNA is TGCGCCAGCGGACTGAGCAGCTCCTACGAGCAGTACTTC. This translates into CASGLSSSYEQYF.

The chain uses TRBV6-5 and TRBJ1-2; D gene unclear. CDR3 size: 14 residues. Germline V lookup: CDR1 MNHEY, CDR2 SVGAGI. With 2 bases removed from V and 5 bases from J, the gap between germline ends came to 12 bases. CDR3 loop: CASSYRGGQYGYTF. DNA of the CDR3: TGTGCCAGCAGTTACCGCGGAGGGCAATATGGCTACACCTTC.

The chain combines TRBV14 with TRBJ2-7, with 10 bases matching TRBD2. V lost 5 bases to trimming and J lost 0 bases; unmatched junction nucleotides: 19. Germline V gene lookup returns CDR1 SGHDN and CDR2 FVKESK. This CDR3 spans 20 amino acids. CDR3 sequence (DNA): TGTGCCAGCAGCTTACTAAAGTGGCTAGCGGGAGCGGTTGGCTCCTACGAGCAGTACTTC. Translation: CASSLLKWLAGAVGSYEQYF.

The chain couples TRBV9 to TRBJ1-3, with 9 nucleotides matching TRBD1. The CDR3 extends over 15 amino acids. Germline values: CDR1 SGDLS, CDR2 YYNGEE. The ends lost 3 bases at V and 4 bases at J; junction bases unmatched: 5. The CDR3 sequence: CASSASTGGGNTIYF. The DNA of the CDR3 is TGTGCCAGCAGCGCCTCGACAGGGGGAGGAAACACCATATATTTT. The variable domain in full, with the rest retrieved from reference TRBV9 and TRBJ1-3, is DSGVTQTPKHLITATGQRVTLRCSPRSGDLSVYWYQQSLDQGLQFLIQYYNGEERAKGNILERFSAQQFPDLHSELNLSSLELGDSALYFCASSASTGGGNTIYFGEGSWLTVV.

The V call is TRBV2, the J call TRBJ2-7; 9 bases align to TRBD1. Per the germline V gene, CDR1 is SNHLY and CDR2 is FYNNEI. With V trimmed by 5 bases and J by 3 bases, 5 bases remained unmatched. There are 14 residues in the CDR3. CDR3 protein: CASSPGTGFYEQYF. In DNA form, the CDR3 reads TGTGCCAGCAGTCCCGGGACAGGGTTCTACGAGCAGTACTTC.

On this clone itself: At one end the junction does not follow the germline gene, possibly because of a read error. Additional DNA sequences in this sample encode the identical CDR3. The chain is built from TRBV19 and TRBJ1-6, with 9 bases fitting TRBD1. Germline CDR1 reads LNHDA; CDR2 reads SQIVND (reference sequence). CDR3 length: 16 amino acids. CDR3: CASSSRTGVYNSPLHF. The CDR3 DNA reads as TGTGCCAGTAGTTCCAGGACAGGGGTCTATAATTCCCCCCTCCACTTT. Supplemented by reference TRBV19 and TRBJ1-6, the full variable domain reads DGGITQSPKYLFRKEGQNVTLSCEQNLNHDAMYWYRQDPGQGLRLIYYSQIVNDFQKGDIAEGYSVSREKKESFPLTVTSAQKNPTAFYLCASSSRTGVYNSPLHFGNGTRLTVT.

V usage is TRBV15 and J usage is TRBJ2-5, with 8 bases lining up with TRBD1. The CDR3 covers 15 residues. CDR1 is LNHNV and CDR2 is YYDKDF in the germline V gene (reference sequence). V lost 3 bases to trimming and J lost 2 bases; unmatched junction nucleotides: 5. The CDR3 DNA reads TGTGCCACCAGCAGTGGACAGGGTCGACAAGAGACCCAGTACTTC. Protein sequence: CATSSGQGRQETQYF.

In DNA, the CDR3 is TGTGCCAGCAGCCACCGACTAGCGGGGGAGAGCACAGATACGCAGTATTTT. Amino acid sequence: CASSHRLAGESTDTQYF. J is TRBJ2-3 and V is TRBV4-2; 12 bases match TRBD2. Losses at the gene ends were 3 bases for V and 0 bases for J; bases not matched to a gene: 4. Germline-derived CDR1 and CDR2 are LGHNA and YNFKEQ. The CDR3 totals 17 residues.

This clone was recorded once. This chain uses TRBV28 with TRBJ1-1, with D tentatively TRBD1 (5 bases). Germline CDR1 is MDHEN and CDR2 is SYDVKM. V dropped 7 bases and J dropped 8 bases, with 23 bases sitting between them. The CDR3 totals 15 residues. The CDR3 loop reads CASTETDPPIAEAFF. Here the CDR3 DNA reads TGTGCCAGCACAGAGACAGACCCCCCGATAGCAGAAGCTTTCTTT.

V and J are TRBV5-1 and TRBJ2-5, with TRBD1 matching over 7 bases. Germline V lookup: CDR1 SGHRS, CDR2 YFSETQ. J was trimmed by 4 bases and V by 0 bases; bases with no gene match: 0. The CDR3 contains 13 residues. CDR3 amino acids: CASSLGQGETQYF. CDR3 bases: TGCGCCAGCAGCTTGGGACAGGGAGAGACCCAGTACTTC. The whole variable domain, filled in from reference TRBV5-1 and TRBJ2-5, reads KAGVTQTPRYLIKTRGQQVTLSCSPISGHRSVSWYQQTPGQGLQFLFEYFSETQRNKGNFPGRFSGRQFSNSRSEMNVSTLELGDSALYLCASSLGQGETQYFGPGTRLLVL.

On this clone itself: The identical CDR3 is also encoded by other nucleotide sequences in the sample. CDR3 coding DNA: TGTGCCATCCTCGGAGGCAGGGGCTCCTATAATTCACCCCTCCACTTT. Its protein product is CAILGGRGSYNSPLHF. This chain uses TRBV7-9 with TRBJ1-6, with D perhaps TRBD1 (6 bases). Germline-derived CDR1 and CDR2 are SEHNR and FQNEAQ (reference sequence). CDR3 length: 16 amino acids. With 10 bases removed from V and 0 bases from J, the gap between germline ends came to 16 bases.

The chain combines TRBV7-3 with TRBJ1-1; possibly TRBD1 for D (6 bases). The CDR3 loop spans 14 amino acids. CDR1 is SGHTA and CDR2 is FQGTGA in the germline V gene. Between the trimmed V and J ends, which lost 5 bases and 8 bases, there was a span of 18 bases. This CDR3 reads CASSPLQGVGEAFF. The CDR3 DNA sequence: TGTGCCAGCAGCCCTTTACAGGGTGTGGGGGAAGCTTTCTTT. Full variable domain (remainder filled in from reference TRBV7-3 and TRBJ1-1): GAGVSQTPSNKVTEKGKYVELRCDPISGHTALYWYRQSLGQGPEFLIYFQGTGAADDSGLPNDRFFAVRPEGSVSTLKIQRTERGDSAVYLCASSPLQGVGEAFFGQGTRLTVV.

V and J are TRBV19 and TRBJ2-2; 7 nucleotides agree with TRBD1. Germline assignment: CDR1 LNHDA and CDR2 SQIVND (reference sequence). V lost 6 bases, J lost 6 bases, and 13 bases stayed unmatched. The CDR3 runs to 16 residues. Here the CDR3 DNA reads TGTGCCAGTAGGAAACCGGGACAGACTTTGCCCGGGGAGCTGTTTTTT. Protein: CASRKPGQTLPGELFF.

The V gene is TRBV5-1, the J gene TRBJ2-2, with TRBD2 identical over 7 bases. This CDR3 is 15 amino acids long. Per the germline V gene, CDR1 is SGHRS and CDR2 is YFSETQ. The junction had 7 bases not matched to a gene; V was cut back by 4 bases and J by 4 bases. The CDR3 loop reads CASSLRTRLTGELFF. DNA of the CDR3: TGCGCCAGCAGCCTAAGGACTAGACTCACCGGGGAGCTGTTTTTT.

For the CDR3, the DNA is TGCGCCAGCAGCACCCGGACAGGGGGGAATACTGAAGCTTTCTTT. Translated, it gives CASSTRTGGNTEAFF. The genes are TRBV5-1 and TRBJ1-1, with 10 bases identical to TRBD1. CDR1 SGHRS and CDR2 YFSETQ come from the germline V gene. The CDR3 has 15 amino acids. Losses at the gene ends were 4 bases for V and 5 bases for J; bases not matched to a gene: 8.